Each of the 29 T cell receptor beta chains below was sequenced from the same sample in a study of OX40 agonist ivuxolimab in advanced cancers. Generated by immunoSEQ multiplex PCR, the TCRdb table keeps only in-frame clones and is missing some. The sample lists 25,000 to 30,000 clones; 70% to 90% were seen once. The sample here was CD4+ or CD8+ T cells sorted from blood, taken in a trial of the OX40 agonist ivuxolimab. The receptors here all came from an adult with an advanced solid tumor such as melanoma, head and neck, liver or kidney cancer.

The chain joins TRBV4-1 to TRBJ2-7; perhaps D is TRBD1 or TRBD2 (5 bases each). V was shortened by 8 bases and J by 2 bases, with 16 bases between the two germline ends. This CDR3 spans 14 amino acids. The germline CDR1 and CDR2 sequences are MGHRA and YSYEKL. CDR3 sequence: CASSPGPMPYEQYF. The CDR3 DNA reads TGCGCCAGCTCCCCGGGACCGATGCCCTACGAGCAGTACTTC.

V and J are TRBV30 and TRBJ2-7; D is unclear. The CDR3 consists of 12 residues. Trimming stripped 2 bases from V and 1 base from J, with 6 bases between. Germline CDR1 and CDR2: GTSNPN and SVGIG (reference sequence). This chain's CDR3 is CAWSPESYEQYF. The CDR3 DNA sequence: TGTGCCTGGAGTCCAGAGTCCTACGAGCAGTACTTC.

The V and J genes are TRBV2 and TRBJ1-4; D gene unclear. The V end was cut by 9 bases, the J end by 7 bases, with 15 bases between. This CDR3 spans 13 amino acids. The germline CDR1 and CDR2 sequences are SNHLY and FYNNEI. The CDR3 DNA reads as TGTGCCAGTTACAGCGCTACGGGTGAAAAACTGTTTTTT. This encodes CASYSATGEKLFF.

V is TRBV7-6 and J is TRBJ2-7; D unresolved. In germline, CDR1 is SGHVS, CDR2 FNYEAQ. Trimming left V 1 base short and J 0 bases short, with 16 bases between. CDR3 length: 17 amino acids. The CDR3 DNA follows: TGTGCCAGCAGCTTAGGGGTCCCTGCGGCAAGCTCCTACGAGCAGTACTTC. Translation: CASSLGVPAASSYEQYF.

A single count supports this clone. The chain recombines TRBV30 with TRBJ1-4, with D hard to call. V was trimmed by 5 bases and J by 7 bases, leaving 14 bases between them. The germline gives CDR1 GTSNPN, CDR2 SVGIG (reference sequence). The length of the CDR3 is 13 residues. CDR3: CAWAVYSPEKLFF. In nucleotides, the CDR3 is TGTGCCTGGGCTGTGTATTCTCCTGAAAAACTGTTTTTT.

The V call is TRBV11-1, the J call TRBJ2-1, with D hard to call. The CDR3 is made up of 12 amino acids. Deletions cut 7 bases from V and 5 bases from J, with 9 bases between. Looked up from germline, CDR1 is SGHAT and CDR2 is FQDESV (reference sequence). CDR3 DNA: TGTGCCAGCATAGCCGTAGACAATGAGCAGTTCTTC. This translates into CASIAVDNEQFF.

The rearrangement joins TRBV11-2 to TRBJ1-1; a possible D gene is TRBD1 (5 bases). The CDR3 is made up of 14 amino acids. The germline V and J ends were trimmed by 5 bases and 3 bases, with 13 bases remaining between them. Per the germline V gene, CDR1 is SGHAT and CDR2 is FQNNGV. CDR3 sequence: CASSHWGEHTEAFF. The CDR3 DNA sequence: TGTGCCAGCAGCCACTGGGGGGAGCACACTGAAGCTTTCTTT. The full variable domain, with the rest looked up from reference TRBV11-2 and TRBJ1-1, is EAGVAQSPRYKIIEKRQSVAFWCNPISGHATLYWYQQILGQGPKLLIQFQNNGVVDDSQLPKDRFSAERLKGVDSTLKIQPAKLEDSAVYLCASSHWGEHTEAFFGQGTRLTVV.

The rearrangement links TRBV27 to TRBJ1-2; no clear D gene. The ends were cut back, 3 bases at V and 2 bases at J, with 10 bases in the middle. Germline assignment: CDR1 MNHEY and CDR2 SMNVEV (reference sequence). The CDR3 spans 14 residues. The DNA for the CDR3 is TGTGCCAGCAGTTTCATCGGCGGGAACTATGGCTACACCTTC. Protein sequence: CASSFIGGNYGYTF.

The chain recombines TRBV30 with TRBJ2-7, with D maybe TRBD2 (7 bases). The CDR3 runs 12 residues. Germline CDR1 GTSNPN, CDR2 SVGIG (reference sequence). Trimming took 4 bases from V and 4 from J, leaving 11 bases between them. The CDR3 spells CAWTRGTYEQYF. The CDR3 region has the DNA TGTGCCTGGACGCGGGGGACATACGAGCAGTACTTC.

The V gene is TRBV19, the J gene TRBJ2-3; no clear D gene. V gave up 9 bases and J gave up 2 bases, with 12 bases separating them. This CDR3 contains 13 residues. Germline lookup yields CDR1 LNHDA and CDR2 SQIVND (reference sequence). The CDR3 nucleotides are TGTGCCAGCGGAATGGTTACCACAGATACGCAGTATTTT. Its protein is CASGMVTTDTQYF.

This chain connects TRBV4-1 to TRBJ1-1; D gene uncertain. This CDR3 has 14 amino acids. V was pared by 4 bases and J by 2 bases, with 11 bases between. Germline V gene lookup returns CDR1 MGHRA and CDR2 YSYEKL. The CDR3 loop is CASSRDPDNTEAFF. In DNA form, the CDR3 reads TGCGCCAGCAGCCGTGACCCCGATAACACTGAAGCTTTCTTT.

The CDR3 DNA reads TGTGCCAGCAGTGGGACAGGGGGTAATCAGCCCCAGCATTTT. It translates to CASSGTGGNQPQHF. The chain recombines TRBV2 with TRBJ1-5; 10 positions agree with TRBD1. J was trimmed by 4 bases and V by 4 bases; bases with no gene match: 1. CDR1 and CDR2 from the germline V gene are SNHLY and FYNNEI. The CDR3 spans 14 residues. Complete variable domain (other parts from reference TRBV2 and TRBJ1-5): EPEVTQTPSHQVTQMGQEVILRCVPISNHLYFYWYRQILGQKVEFLVSFYNNEISEKSEIFDDQFSVERPDGSNFTLKIRSTKLEDSAMYFCASSGTGGNQPQHFGDGTRLSIL.

V is TRBV6-6 and J is TRBJ1-2; no firm D call. V dropped 4 bases and J dropped 7 bases, with 10 bases sitting between them. Per germline, CDR1 MNHNY and CDR2 SVGAGI (reference sequence). The CDR3 sequence is 12 residues long. This CDR3 is CASSSVGSGYTF. CDR3 in DNA: TGTGCCAGCAGTTCGGTGGGATCTGGCTACACCTTC.

This chain connects TRBV4-1 to TRBJ1-1; no definite D call. The CDR3 has 15 residues. CDR1 and CDR2 from the germline V gene are MGHRA and YSYEKL. V was cut by 4 bases and J by 1 base, with 13 bases left in between. CDR3 loop: CASSLPYLKNTEAFF. The CDR3 DNA reads TGCGCCAGCAGCCTACCCTATCTAAAGAACACTGAAGCTTTCTTT.

The gene calls are TRBV29-1 and TRBJ1-6; 8 bases fit TRBD1. The CDR3 has 14 amino acids. V shed 6 bases, J shed 4 bases, and the junction held 5 bases outside the gene matches. Germline CDR1 SQVTM, CDR2 ANQGSEA. The chain's CDR3 is CSVGDRGYNSPLHF. Written as DNA, the CDR3 is TGCAGCGTCGGAGACAGGGGATATAATTCACCCCTCCACTTT.

The CDR3 nucleotides read TGCGCCAGCAGCCCGGAAGGAAACACCATATATTTT. This codes for CASSPEGNTIYF. The V and J genes are TRBV5-1 and TRBJ1-3, with D hard to call. Deletions cut 4 bases from V and 4 bases from J, with 6 bases between. The CDR3 covers 12 residues. Germline V gene lookup returns CDR1 SGHRS and CDR2 YFSETQ.

The CDR3 DNA follows: TGCGCCAGCACTACGACAGGGGGCCCCGGGGAGCTGTTTTTT. It encodes CASTTTGGPGELFF. The chain is built from TRBV10-1 and TRBJ2-2, with 10 positions matching TRBD1. The CDR3 contains 14 residues. The V segment lost 7 bases and the J segment 6 bases; nucleotides outside the gene matches: 5. The germline CDR1 and CDR2 sequences are WNHNN and SYGVQD (reference sequence).

This chain uses TRBV19 with TRBJ2-5, with TRBD1 identical over 7 bases. The CDR3 length is 15 residues. Trimming removed 4 bases from V and 2 bases from J; junction bases left unmatched: 7. Per germline, CDR1 LNHDA and CDR2 SQIVND (reference sequence). The CDR3 DNA reads TGTGCCAGTAGTAATCTAGGGGGCCCGCAAGAGACCCAGTACTTC. Residues: CASSNLGGPQETQYF.

CDR3 amino acids: CASSVGGRVGFGYTF. For the CDR3, the DNA is TGTGCCAGCAGCGTAGGCGGCAGGGTGGGGTTCGGCTACACCTTC. J is TRBJ1-2 and V is TRBV9; a possible D gene is TRBD1 (5 bases). Per germline, CDR1 SGDLS and CDR2 YYNGEE. The CDR3 runs 15 residues. V shed 0 bases and J shed 8 bases, with 17 bases lying between them.

The chain is built from TRBV28 and TRBJ2-7; unclear D gene. This CDR3 spans 14 amino acids. Trimming stripped 3 bases from V and 6 bases from J, with 15 bases between. The germline V gene has CDR1 MDHEN and CDR2 SYDVKM. DNA for the CDR3: TGTGCCAGCAGTTTGAACGGAGTGTCTCGCGAGCAGTACTTC. This sequence encodes CASSLNGVSREQYF.

The count of this clone is one. The chain recombines TRBV7-6 with TRBJ1-1, with D possibly being TRBD1 (5 bases). The germline V gene encodes CDR1 SGHVS and CDR2 FNYEAQ. The CDR3 is made up of 18 amino acids. Trimming stripped 5 bases from V and 3 bases from J, with 25 bases between. CDR3 coding DNA: TGTGCCAGCAGCCAGACCTTAGCGGCAGGGCCGTTGGACACTGAAGCTTTCTTT. It is translated as CASSQTLAAGPLDTEAFF.

This rearrangement joins TRBV9 to TRBJ2-1, with unresolved D. The CDR3 length is 14 residues. With 0 bases removed from V and 7 bases from J, the gap between germline ends came to 11 bases. CDR1 and CDR2 from the germline V gene are SGDLS and YYNGEE. Written as DNA, the CDR3 is TGTGCCAGCAGCGTAGATCCTTTCGGAAATGAGCAGTTCTTC. This gives the protein CASSVDPFGNEQFF.

The chain has TRBV10-3 and TRBJ2-1; 7 positions agree with TRBD1. J lost 2 bases, V lost 4 bases, and 2 bases had no gene match. Germline V gene sequence: CDR1 ENHRY, CDR2 SYGVKD. CDR3 size: 14 residues. Written as DNA, the CDR3 is TGTGCCATCAGTGGGACAGGAGCCTACAATGAGCAGTTCTTC. Its protein product is CAISGTGAYNEQFF.

The chain recombines TRBV28 with TRBJ1-1; D may be TRBD1 (5 bases). Germline assignment: CDR1 MDHEN and CDR2 SYDVKM. The ends were cut back, 6 bases at V and 1 base at J, with 9 bases in the middle. The CDR3 extends over 13 amino acids. The CDR3 loop is CASRWTTNTEAFF. The DNA of the CDR3 is TGTGCCAGCAGGTGGACAACGAACACTGAAGCTTTCTTT.

The J gene is TRBJ2-1, the V gene TRBV27; D could derive from TRBD1 or TRBD2 (6 bases each). The V gene lost 5 bases and the J gene lost 6 bases, with 23 bases spanning the gap. Looked up from germline, CDR1 is MNHEY and CDR2 is SMNVEV (reference sequence). This CDR3 has 17 amino acids. The CDR3: CASSNPYRDPGANEQFF. Here the CDR3 DNA reads TGTGCCAGCAGTAACCCCTACCGGGACCCGGGGGCCAATGAGCAGTTCTTC.

CDR3 bases: TGCAGCGGCCGCACAGATACGCAGTATTTT. This sequence encodes CSGRTDTQYF. The V gene is TRBV29-1, the J gene TRBJ2-3; D is unresolved. The V end lost 7 bases, the J end lost 1 base, and 3 bases lay between the germline ends. The CDR3 extends over 10 amino acids. CDR1 is SQVTM, CDR2 ANQGSEA, per germline.

This chain connects TRBV7-2 to TRBJ2-3; TRBD2 matches at 10 bases. V trimming: 2 bases; J trimming: 6 bases; junction bases outside the gene matches: 5. The CDR3 spans 15 residues. Germline CDR1 is SGHTA and CDR2 is FQGNSA. CDR3 coding DNA: TGTGCCAGCAGCTTACTAGCGGGAGTAACGGATACGCAGTATTTT. Amino acids: CASSLLAGVTDTQYF. The full variable domain, rest sourced from reference TRBV7-2 and TRBJ2-3, is GAGVSQSPSNKVTEKGKDVELRCDPISGHTALYWYRQSLGQGLEFLIYFQGNSAPDKSGLPSDRFSAERTGGSVSTLTIQRTQQEDSAVYLCASSLLAGVTDTQYFGPGTRLTVL.

V and J are TRBV9 and TRBJ1-1; 10 bases are a match to TRBD1. CDR1 SGDLS and CDR2 YYNGEE come from the germline V gene. V was clipped by 4 bases and J by 7 bases; unmatched bases: 7. There are 14 residues in the CDR3. In DNA form, the CDR3 reads TGTGCCAGCAGCCCAACAGGGACAGGGGATGAAGCTTTCTTT. Translation: CASSPTGTGDEAFF.

The chain combines TRBV19 with TRBJ1-5; TRBD1 matches 9 bases. The junction had 5 bases not matched to a gene; V was cut back by 7 bases and J by 4 bases. Germline V gives CDR1 LNHDA, CDR2 SQIVND (reference sequence). This CDR3 is built from 14 residues. The CDR3 is CASTSGTGNQPQHF. DNA of the CDR3: TGTGCCAGTACCTCAGGGACAGGGAATCAGCCCCAGCATTTT.